One TCR beta chain is described in this entry. Its specificity is not known. The sample belongs to a study of Ad26.COV2.S vaccination and SARS-CoV-2 variants. Study information: It was the COV1001 Ad26.COV2.S trial arm that included the donor. Doses of Ad26.COV2.S were injected into muscle once or twice, 56 days apart. Study-level results: Breadth of non-spike TCRs did not differ between vaccinees and placebo recipients.

Treatment described: around 19 received Ad26.COV2.S at low or high dose, single or two shots; 5 received placebo; per-sample allocation not given. Sampling took place 63 days after the first vaccine or placebo injection. Wuhan-strain spike was delivered by a replication-incompetent Ad26 vector. The CDR3 covers 15 residues. V dropped 3 bases and J dropped 2; count of bases not matched to a gene: 5. Germline CDR1 is SNHLY and CDR2 is FYNNEI. The table came from immunoSEQ multiplex PCR; TCRdb's copy has only in-frame clones and leaves some out. The data contain over 400,000 clones, around 92% of them singletons.

This specimen was peripheral blood, taken in a trial of Ad26.COV2.S vaccine versus placebo. This sequence originates from a person aged 18-60 years who received the Ad26.COV2.S COVID-19 vaccine or a placebo. This sequence joins TRBV2 and TRBJ2-5, with 8 bases that match TRBD2. The DNA for the CDR3 is TGTGCCAGCAGTGACAGCGGGGGACGTCAAGAGACCCAGTACTTC. It specifies CASSDSGGRQETQYF.